Below, 16 T cell receptor beta chains from the same sample are listed, as sequenced in a study of blood T cell repertoires in COVID-19. Profiled with immunoSEQ multiplex PCR; TCRdb holds only in-frame clones, not every one. Among about 210,000 clones, around four fifths were seen once, and the ten largest hold approximately 5.2%. Sample: peripheral blood. These receptors were obtained from an older woman with COVID-19, enrolled during active disease.

V usage is TRBV28 and J usage is TRBJ2-7; 9 bases line up with TRBD2. The CDR3 is 15 amino acids. Per the germline V gene, CDR1 is MDHEN and CDR2 is SYDVKM. J lost 2 bases, V lost 5 bases, and 7 bases had no gene match. This CDR3 reads CASSTVAGVAYEQYF. CDR3 DNA sequence: TGTGCCAGCAGTACTGTAGCGGGAGTCGCCTACGAGCAGTACTTC.

This clone was seen only once. This chain uses TRBV27 with TRBJ2-7, with 11 bases aligning to TRBD2. Per germline, CDR1 MNHEY and CDR2 SMNVEV (reference sequence). This CDR3 is 16 amino acids long. The J segment lost 4 bases and the V segment lost 4 bases, leaving 9 bases of the junction unmatched. Written as DNA, the CDR3 is TGTGCCAGCAGTTCCCTACTAGCGGGAGTTTCTTACGAGCAGTACTTC. This codes for CASSSLLAGVSYEQYF.

This chain uses TRBV28 with TRBJ1-6; 7 bases fit TRBD1. V shed 2 bases and J 15 bases; nucleotides not matched to a gene: 4. The CDR3 is made up of 12 amino acids. The germline gives CDR1 MDHEN, CDR2 SYDVKM. The CDR3 region is CASSLKGAGLHF. The CDR3, as DNA: TGTGCCAGCAGTTTAAAGGGGGCAGGCCTCCACTTT.

The V gene is TRBV6-1, the J gene TRBJ2-3; 11 positions agree with TRBD2. This CDR3 is built from 18 residues. Germline V CDR1 and CDR2: MNHNS, SASEGT. Trimming removed 4 bases from V and 0 bases from J; junction bases left unmatched: 9. The CDR3 loop reads CASSGRLAGPTSTDTQYF. The CDR3 nucleotides read TGTGCCAGCAGTGGGCGACTAGCGGGGCCTACTAGCACAGATACGCAGTATTTT.

This rearrangement joins TRBV7-8 to TRBJ1-2; 8 bases are shared with TRBD1. V was pared by 1 base and J by 8 bases, with 6 bases of the junction left unmatched. The germline CDR1 and CDR2 sequences are SGHVS and FQNEAQ. The CDR3 runs to 14 residues. CDR3 in amino acids: CASSLDRGAKGYTF. Here the CDR3 DNA reads TGTGCCAGCAGCTTAGACAGGGGGGCAAAAGGCTACACCTTC. The variable domain in full, with the rest retrieved from reference TRBV7-8 and TRBJ1-2, is GAGVSQSPRYKVAKRGQDVALRCDPISGHVSLFWYQQALGQGPEFLTYFQNEAQLDKSGLPSDRFFAERPEGSVSTLKIQRTQQEDSAVYLCASSLDRGAKGYTFGSGTRLTVV.

The V gene is TRBV28, the J gene TRBJ2-5, with TRBD2 as a possible D gene (6 bases). From germline, CDR1 is MDHEN and CDR2 SYDVKM. V was cut by 3 bases and J by 5 bases, with 16 bases left in between. The CDR3 is 15 residues long. The CDR3 DNA sequence: TGTGCCAGCAGTTTGGGGGAGGCGGGAAGGGAGACCCAGTACTTC. It codes for CASSLGEAGRETQYF.

The count of this clone is one. V gene TRBV7-2 combines with J gene TRBJ2-3, with D possibly matching TRBD2 (6 bases). Germline assignment: CDR1 SGHTA and CDR2 FQGNSA. The CDR3 sequence is 13 residues long. Trimming took off 5 bases at V and 6 bases at J, with 12 bases between the two ends. Here the CDR3 DNA reads TGTGCCAGCAGCGGGAGGTGGGGGGATACGCAGTATTTT. This sequence encodes CASSGRWGDTQYF.

V usage is TRBV28 and J usage is TRBJ1-2; 9 nucleotides match TRBD1. The V gene end was trimmed by 6 bases and the J gene end by 4 bases; junction bases not matched to a gene: 9. Germline V lookup: CDR1 MDHEN, CDR2 SYDVKM. This CDR3 has 15 amino acids. CDR3 loop: CASSVLGTGIYGYTF. In DNA, the CDR3 is TGTGCCAGCAGCGTACTAGGGACAGGGATCTATGGCTACACCTTC.

The V gene is TRBV9, the J gene TRBJ2-1; D is possibly TRBD2 (5 bases). Germline V CDR1 and CDR2: SGDLS, YYNGEE. Trimming removed 0 bases at V and 5 bases at J, with 15 bases between. The CDR3 totals 16 residues. The CDR3: CASSVVNGMGNNEQFF. The CDR3 bases are TGTGCCAGCAGCGTAGTTAACGGGATGGGGAACAATGAGCAGTTCTTC.

The sample holds one count of this clone. V usage is TRBV19 and J usage is TRBJ2-1; 8 bases map to TRBD2. The CDR3 contains 14 residues. Trimming took 4 bases from V and 3 from J; bases not matched to a gene: 2. CDR1 is LNHDA and CDR2 is SQIVND in the germline V gene (reference sequence). DNA of the CDR3: TGTGCCAGTAGTAGAGCGGGAGTCTACAATGAGCAGTTCTTC. It encodes CASSRAGVYNEQFF.

The rearrangement uses TRBV7-2 and TRBJ2-5; 7 bases are shared with TRBD1. Unmatched junction bases numbered 9, after V lost 0 bases and J lost 2 bases. Germline CDR1 is SGHTA and CDR2 is FQGNSA. The CDR3 length is 17 residues. The CDR3 loop is CASSLASAPGGQETQYF. The CDR3, as DNA: TGTGCCAGCAGCTTAGCTAGCGCCCCAGGGGGTCAAGAGACCCAGTACTTC.

This rearrangement joins TRBV2 to TRBJ2-7; perhaps TRBD1 as D (5 bases). This CDR3 has 12 amino acids. In germline, CDR1 is SNHLY, CDR2 FYNNEI. With 4 bases removed from V and 4 bases from J, the gap between germline ends came to 8 bases. The CDR3 DNA reads as TGTGCCAGCAGTGGGGGCCTTTACGAGCAGTACTTC. It encodes CASSGGLYEQYF.

The J gene is TRBJ2-3, the V gene TRBV4-3; 7 bases match TRBD2. Looked up from germline, CDR1 is LGHNA and CDR2 is YSLEER. The CDR3 runs 17 residues. The junction had 15 bases not matched to a gene; V was cut back by 5 bases and J by 4 bases. The CDR3 bases are TGCGCCAGCAGCTCCCTCCAGGCGGGAGTTGAAGCAGATACGCAGTATTTT. Translating gives CASSSLQAGVEADTQYF.

This clone was found a few times. The V call is TRBV25-1, the J call TRBJ2-3, with D unresolved. Per germline, CDR1 MGHDK and CDR2 SYGVNS. V dropped 1 base and J dropped 1 base, with 12 bases sitting between them. The CDR3 has 16 amino acids. Here the CDR3 reads CASSESVARRTDTQYF. The CDR3 bases are TGTGCCAGCAGTGAATCGGTTGCCAGGCGCACAGATACGCAGTATTTT.

The chain recombines TRBV11-2 with TRBJ2-7; TRBD1 matches at 7 bases. Germline V CDR1 and CDR2: SGHAT, FQNNGV. Germline trimming cut 5 bases from V and 5 bases from J; bases unmatched to any gene: 15. This CDR3 has 16 residues. DNA of the CDR3: TGTGCCAGCAGCCCCCCGACAGGGTGGGGGTCCAACGAGCAGTACTTC. Its translation: CASSPPTGWGSNEQYF. Based on the CDR3 plus reference TRBV11-2 and TRBJ2-7, the full variable domain is EAGVAQSPRYKIIEKRQSVAFWCNPISGHATLYWYQQILGQGPKLLIQFQNNGVVDDSQLPKDRFSAERLKGVDSTLKIQPAKLEDSAVYLCASSPPTGWGSNEQYFGPGTRLTVT.

J is TRBJ2-7 and V is TRBV19; D not certain. This CDR3 has 14 amino acids. V was shortened by 5 bases and J by 3 bases, with 14 bases between the two germline ends. CDR1 is LNHDA and CDR2 is SQIVND in the germline V gene (reference sequence). The CDR3 spells CASSSADLVYEQYF. The CDR3 DNA reads as TGTGCCAGTAGTTCGGCAGATCTAGTCTACGAGCAGTACTTC.